The next 26 T cell receptor beta chains were all read from a single sample in a study of T cells in Graves' hyperthyroidism and ophthalmopathy. RNA transcripts gave rise to amplified TCR beta CDR3 regions. When the TCR CDR3 underwent first-round RT-PCR, the HTBI primer set was used. From the multiplex PCR reads, TCRdb called clonotypes with MiXCR, one entry per CDR3 protein. The sample contains 300,000 or so distinct CDR3 sequences, about 18% of which appear only once. The source material was blood. The receptor set was obtained from a woman in her forties or fifties with Graves' hyperthyroidism.

V and J are TRBV29-1 and TRBJ1-2; the match to TRBD1 covers 11 bases. There are 11 residues in the CDR3. The germline gives CDR1 SQVTM, CDR2 ANQGSEA. CDR3 bases: TGCGGGACAGGGGGATTCTATGGCTACACCTTC. As protein: CGTGGFYGYTF.

The genes are TRBV4-1 and TRBJ1-1; 7 bases are shared with TRBD1. Germline lookup yields CDR1 MGHRA and CDR2 YSYEKL. J lost 7 bases, V lost 4 bases, and 9 bases had no gene match. The CDR3 has 14 residues. This CDR3 reads CASSLSPGTVEAFF. The CDR3 bases are TGCGCCAGCAGCCTTAGCCCCGGGACAGTTGAAGCTTTCTTT.

This clonotype has more than one count but fewer than ten. The chain combines TRBV7-3 with TRBJ1-2; TRBD1 matches at 9 bases. The CDR3 covers 16 residues. Germline-derived CDR1 and CDR2 are SGHTA and FQGTGA. With V trimmed by 6 bases and J by 2 bases, 10 bases remained unmatched. The CDR3 loop reads CASSLNPGQGNYGYTF. CDR3 DNA sequence: TGTGCCAGCAGTCTAAATCCGGGACAGGGAAACTATGGCTACACCTTC.

Many counts were recorded for this clonotype. V and J are TRBV2 and TRBJ2-7, with TRBD1 matching 7 bases. The CDR3 is made up of 15 amino acids. V dropped 5 bases and J dropped 4; count of bases not matched to a gene: 11. CDR1 is SNHLY and CDR2 is FYNNEI in the germline V gene. Here the CDR3 reads CASSLNRGGVYEQYV. The CDR3 nucleotides are TGTGCCAGCAGTCTTAACAGGGGCGGCGTGTACGAGCAGTACGTC.

This rearrangement joins TRBV4-2 to TRBJ2-1, with D unclear. The CDR3 has 14 amino acids. Trimming removed 3 bases from V and 6 bases from J, with 12 bases in between. The germline V gene encodes CDR1 LGHNA and CDR2 YNFKEQ. CDR3 protein: CASSHPSRGNEQFF. DNA for the CDR3: TGTGCCAGCAGCCACCCAAGTAGAGGCAATGAGCAGTTCTTC.

The chain links TRBV29-1 to TRBJ2-5; unclear D gene. Per the germline V gene, CDR1 is SQVTM and CDR2 is ANQGSEA. This CDR3 has 12 amino acids. V shed 0 bases and J shed 3 bases, with 5 bases lying between them. The CDR3 nucleotides are TGCAGCGTTGAAGAGGTGGAAGAGACCCAGTACTTC. Translating gives CSVEEVEETQYF.

There are many counts of this clonotype. The gene calls are TRBV5-1 and TRBJ2-7, with a tentative D call TRBD2 (6 bases). With 4 bases removed from V and 0 bases from J, the gap between germline ends came to 11 bases. The CDR3 extends over 14 amino acids. CDR1 SGHRS and CDR2 YFSETQ come from the germline V gene. The CDR3 DNA is TGCGCCAGCAGCACTTCGCGGGGCTCCTACGAGCAGTACTTC. Its translation is CASSTSRGSYEQYF.

The J gene is TRBJ2-3, the V gene TRBV29-1; perhaps TRBD1 as D (6 bases). The CDR3 length is 12 residues. V lost 4 bases and J lost 1, with 6 bases in between. Germline CDR1 SQVTM, CDR2 ANQGSEA. The CDR3 reads CSVGQGTDTQYF. The CDR3 DNA sequence: TGCAGCGTTGGACAGGGCACAGATACGCAGTATTTT.

For this clonotype: Since a much larger clone is just one base distant, this may be a read error. The chain uses TRBV28 and TRBJ2-7; the match to TRBD1 covers 10 bases. After removal of 6 bases from V and 5 bases from J, the junction contained 10 bases not matched to a gene. The CDR3 extends over 15 amino acids. Germline V gene lookup returns CDR1 MDHEN and CDR2 SYDVKM. CDR3 nucleotides: TGTGCCAGCAGGAGGACAGGGGGAGTCTTTGACGAGCAGTACTTC. It translates to CASRRTGGVFDEQYF. Full variable domain (outside the CDR3, taken from reference TRBV28 and TRBJ2-7): DVKVTQSSRYLVKRTGEKVFLECVQDMDHENMFWYRQDPGLGLRLIYFSYDVKMKEKGDIPEGYSVSREKKERFSLILESASTNQTSMYLCASRRTGGVFDEQYFGPGTRLTVT.

This clonotype appeared many times. This chain joins TRBV4-1 and TRBJ1-2; D possibly corresponds to TRBD1 (5 bases). Germline CDR1 MGHRA, CDR2 YSYEKL. Trimming cost V 4 bases and J 6 bases, with 15 bases left between them. The CDR3 contains 14 residues. Written as DNA, the CDR3 is TGCGCCAGCAGCCGGGGCGGGGTCGTAAATGGCTACACCTTC. This codes for CASSRGGVVNGYTF.

In its sample, this clonotype was seen many times. The genes are TRBV2 and TRBJ2-2, with D maybe TRBD1 (6 bases). V lost 4 bases and J lost 5, with 23 bases in between. From germline, CDR1 is SNHLY and CDR2 FYNNEI. This CDR3 is built from 18 residues. CDR3 sequence (DNA): TGTGCCAGCAGTGGGCTACCGGACAGTGAAATTAATACCGGGGAGCTGTTTTTT. It codes for CASSGLPDSEINTGELFF.

This clonotype appeared a few times. The chain combines TRBV19 with TRBJ2-2; 8 bases line up with TRBD1. The CDR3 runs 16 residues. Germline lookup yields CDR1 LNHDA and CDR2 SQIVND (reference sequence). V dropped 6 bases and J dropped 5; count of bases not matched to a gene: 11. CDR3 sequence (DNA): TGTGCCAGTAGCTGGACAGGGAACGTGGTGACCGGGGAGCTGTTTTTT. It translates to CASSWTGNVVTGELFF. Supplemented by reference TRBV19 and TRBJ2-2, the full variable domain reads DGGITQSPKYLFRKEGQNVTLSCEQNLNHDAMYWYRQDPGQGLRLIYYSQIVNDFQKGDIAEGYSVSREKKESFPLTVTSAQKNPTAFYLCASSWTGNVVTGELFFGEGSRLTVL.

This clonotype was picked up many times. V usage is TRBV11-2 and J usage is TRBJ2-3; the D gene could be TRBD1 or TRBD2 (5 bases each). There are 17 residues in the CDR3. Deletions cut 1 base from V and 1 base from J, with 15 bases between. The germline V gene encodes CDR1 SGHAT and CDR2 FQNNGV. CDR3 nucleotide sequence: TGTGCCAGCAGCTTAGCGGGACGGACCAAAGGCACAGATACGCAGTATTTT. Protein product: CASSLAGRTKGTDTQYF.

The chain is built from TRBV20-1 and TRBJ2-7, with 7 bases identical to TRBD1. V shed 5 bases and J 4 bases; nucleotides not matched to a gene: 14. The CDR3 totals 15 residues. The germline gives CDR1 DFQATT, CDR2 SNEGSKA (reference sequence). CDR3 in amino acids: CSAPDRDRTKYEQYF. The CDR3 nucleotides read TGCAGTGCTCCCGACCGGGACAGAACTAAGTACGAGCAGTACTTC.

The table lists this clonotype with a few counts. V usage is TRBV20-1 and J usage is TRBJ2-3, with TRBD2 identical over 10 bases. CDR1 is DFQATT and CDR2 is SNEGSKA in the germline V gene (reference sequence). J gave up 0 bases and V 3 bases, and 6 bases lay outside the gene matches. The CDR3 extends over 16 amino acids. The CDR3 nucleotides are TGCAGTGCTAGCCCAGCGGGGGGGCCCAGCACAGATACGCAGTATTTT. Amino acid sequence: CSASPAGGPSTDTQYF.

This clonotype was counted between two and nine times. The rearrangement uses TRBV19 and TRBJ2-6, with D perhaps matching TRBD1 or TRBD2 (6 bases each). The CDR3 sequence is 14 residues long. V lost 7 bases, J lost 2 bases, and 9 bases lay in between. Germline CDR1 reads LNHDA; CDR2 reads SQIVND (reference sequence). The CDR3, as DNA: TGTGCCAGTAAGAGGGGGGCTGGGGCCAACGTCCTGACTTTC. Amino acids: CASKRGAGANVLTF. The complete variable domain, with remaining parts taken from reference TRBV19 and TRBJ2-6, reads DGGITQSPKYLFRKEGQNVTLSCEQNLNHDAMYWYRQDPGQGLRLIYYSQIVNDFQKGDIAEGYSVSREKKESFPLTVTSAQKNPTAFYLCASKRGAGANVLTFGAGSRLTVL.

This clonotype was recorded many times. The genes are TRBV18 and TRBJ1-2; 8 bases align to TRBD1. The CDR3 length is 14 residues. Losses at the gene ends were 1 base for V and 6 bases for J; bases not matched to a gene: 4. Germline CDR1 reads KGHSH; CDR2 reads LQKENI. CDR3 DNA: TGTGCCAGCTCACCACAAGGACAGGGACATGGCTACACCTTC. It is translated as CASSPQGQGHGYTF. The whole variable domain, filled in from reference TRBV18 and TRBJ1-2, reads NAGVMQNPRHLVRRRGQEARLRCSPMKGHSHVYWYRQLPEEGLKFMVYLQKENIIDESGMPKERFSAEFPKEGPSILRIQQVVRGDSAAYFCASSPQGQGHGYTFGSGTRLTVV.

V usage is TRBV9 and J usage is TRBJ2-7; D call uncertain. CDR1 is SGDLS, CDR2 YYNGEE, per germline. The V end lost 0 bases, the J end lost 1 base, and 11 bases lay between the germline ends. This CDR3 is built from 15 residues. The CDR3: CASSVGPGESYEQYF. The CDR3 DNA follows: TGTGCCAGCAGCGTAGGGCCAGGTGAGTCCTACGAGCAGTACTTC. Full variable domain (remainder filled in from reference TRBV9 and TRBJ2-7): DSGVTQTPKHLITATGQRVTLRCSPRSGDLSVYWYQQSLDQGLQFLIQYYNGEERAKGNILERFSAQQFPDLHSELNLSSLELGDSALYFCASSVGPGESYEQYFGPGTRLTVT.

As regards this clonotype: This clone may be a read error of a much larger clone one base away. This chain connects TRBV12-3 or TRBV12-4 to TRBJ1-1; TRBD1 matches 8 bases. The CDR3 loop spans 15 amino acids. Trimming removed 10 bases from V and 1 base from J; junction bases left unmatched: 11. CDR3 in amino acids: CANSGTGPGNTEAFF. The DNA of the CDR3 is TGTGCCAACAGCGGGACAGGCCCGGGGAACACTGAAGCTTTCTTT.

This clonotype was counted only a few times. The CDR3 DNA sequence: TGTGCCAGCAGCCCAGACAGGATTAATTCACCCCTCCACTTT. Amino acid sequence: CASSPDRINSPLHF. J is TRBJ1-6 and V is TRBV11-2, with a tentative D call TRBD1 (6 bases). The CDR3 consists of 14 residues. The V end was cut by 5 bases, the J end by 6 bases, with 11 bases between. Germline loops: CDR1 SGHAT, CDR2 FQNNGV.

This clonotype was detected many times. The CDR3 region is CASSRQLMNTEAFF. As DNA, the CDR3 is TGTGCCAGCAGTCGACAGCTCATGAACACTGAAGCTTTCTTT. The rearrangement joins TRBV6-2 or TRBV6-3 to TRBJ1-1, with D maybe TRBD1 (5 bases). The ends were cut back, 5 bases at V and 0 bases at J, with 10 bases in the middle. This CDR3 has 14 residues. Germline V CDR1 and CDR2: MNHEY, SVGEGT.

The chain couples TRBV5-1 to TRBJ2-7; 7 bases fit TRBD1. This CDR3 spans 16 amino acids. Looked up from germline, CDR1 is SGHRS and CDR2 is YFSETQ. Trimming removed 3 bases from V and 0 bases from J; junction bases left unmatched: 9. This CDR3 reads CASSSAIGTVSYEQYF. Here the CDR3 DNA reads TGCGCCAGCAGCTCCGCGATCGGGACAGTCTCCTACGAGCAGTACTTC.

This rearrangement joins TRBV20-1 to TRBJ1-5, with D maybe TRBD1 (5 bases). Trimming removed 2 bases from V and 8 bases from J, with 13 bases in between. Germline lookup yields CDR1 DFQATT and CDR2 SNEGSKA (reference sequence). The CDR3 contains 13 residues. The CDR3 loop reads CSARSGGTEPQHF. CDR3 coding DNA: TGCAGTGCTAGATCGGGGGGAACGGAGCCCCAGCATTTT.

The rearrangement links TRBV2 to TRBJ1-1; TRBD1 is a possible D gene (5 bases). Trimming shortened V by 7 bases and J by 1 base, and 13 bases separated the two germline ends. Germline V CDR1 and CDR2: SNHLY, FYNNEI. The CDR3 loop spans 14 amino acids. The CDR3 reads CASIFREGNTEAFF. The CDR3 DNA is TGTGCCAGCATTTTCAGGGAGGGGAACACTGAAGCTTTCTTT. Full variable domain (missing parts from reference TRBV2 and TRBJ1-1): EPEVTQTPSHQVTQMGQEVILRCVPISNHLYFYWYRQILGQKVEFLVSFYNNEISEKSEIFDDQFSVERPDGSNFTLKIRSTKLEDSAMYFCASIFREGNTEAFFGQGTRLTVV.

Of note for this clonotype: A much bigger clone sits one base away, suggesting this may be a read error. The chain uses TRBV20-1 and TRBJ2-1; D is unclear. Looked up from germline, CDR1 is DFQATT and CDR2 is SNEGSKA (reference sequence). Deletions cut 6 bases from V and 10 bases from J, with 16 bases between. This CDR3 region has 12 residues. In DNA, the CDR3 is TGCAGTGCCCCGCTGTACCCGGGCGAGCAGTTCTTC. Translation gives CSAPLYPGEQFF.

To note about this clonotype: This may be a read error: a much more frequent sequence differs by one nucleotide. V is TRBV10-3 and J is TRBJ1-1; D ambiguous. Looked up from germline, CDR1 is ENHRY and CDR2 is SYGVKD. Trimming removed 4 bases from V and 8 bases from J, with 11 bases in between. The CDR3 totals 12 residues. The DNA for the CDR3 is TGTGCCATCAGTGCCGGGTTGAGAGAAGCTTTCTTT. It is translated as CAISAGLREAFF.